Following are 21 T cell receptor beta chains from one sample sequenced in a study of T cells in localized non-small cell lung cancer. Sequencing was performed with immunoSEQ multiplex PCR; in TCRdb, only in-frame clones are kept and a portion is missing. The sample includes about 36,000 clones, about 83% of them seen just once. Sequences were derived from peripheral blood, sampled before any cancer treatment. These receptors were collected from a woman between 40 and 69 years old with stage I lung adenocarcinoma.

The V and J genes are TRBV6-6 and TRBJ1-2, with D possibly being TRBD1 (6 bases). Trimming removed 8 bases at V and 0 bases at J, with 10 bases between. CDR1 and CDR2 from the germline V gene are MNHNY and SVGAGI (reference sequence). The CDR3 loop spans 13 amino acids. As DNA, the CDR3 is TGTGCCAGCCGCCGGGGGCCTAACTATGGCTACACCTTC. Translating it yields CASRRGPNYGYTF.

The J gene is TRBJ2-1, the V gene TRBV11-2; the D is unclear. Trimming removed 4 bases at V and 6 bases at J, with 10 bases between. The germline V gene has CDR1 SGHAT and CDR2 FQNNGV. The CDR3 has 13 residues. The CDR3, as DNA: TGTGCCAGCAGCTCCACAGCAGTCAATGAGCAGTTCTTC. As protein: CASSSTAVNEQFF.

J is TRBJ1-2 and V is TRBV11-3; 9 bases are a match to TRBD1. The CDR3 loop spans 15 amino acids. Losses at the gene ends were 2 bases for V and 7 bases for J; bases not matched to a gene: 8. CDR1 is SGHNT and CDR2 is YENEEA in the germline V gene. Here the CDR3 reads CASSLPGQGFGGYTF. The DNA for the CDR3 is TGTGCCAGCAGCTTACCGGGACAGGGATTTGGTGGCTACACCTTC.

The V call is TRBV5-1, the J call TRBJ1-6, with a tentative D call TRBD1 (5 bases). The CDR3 has 13 amino acids. Germline CDR1 reads SGHRS; CDR2 reads YFSETQ. V lost 4 bases, J lost 7 bases, and 9 bases lay in between. The CDR3 reads CASSVGTNSPLHF. The CDR3 bases are TGCGCCAGCAGCGTTGGGACGAATTCACCCCTCCACTTT.

The V and J genes are TRBV2 and TRBJ2-5; D is uncertain. CDR3 length: 14 residues. Germline values: CDR1 SNHLY, CDR2 FYNNEI. The V end was cut by 3 bases, the J end by 2 bases, with 10 bases between. CDR3 loop: CASSDFSEQETQYF. The CDR3 DNA sequence: TGTGCCAGCAGTGATTTTTCGGAACAAGAGACCCAGTACTTC.

This chain links TRBV7-8 with TRBJ2-3, with D perhaps given as TRBD1 or TRBD2 (5 bases each). This CDR3 is 17 amino acids long. With 5 bases removed from V and 0 bases from J, the gap between germline ends came to 18 bases. CDR1 is SGHVS and CDR2 is FQNEAQ in the germline V gene. CDR3 region: CASSPPGVRGSTDTQYF. Written as DNA, the CDR3 is TGTGCCAGCAGCCCCCCCGGGGTGAGGGGAAGCACAGATACGCAGTATTTT.

The chain combines TRBV19 with TRBJ1-1, with D tentatively TRBD1 (6 bases). CDR1 and CDR2 (germline): LNHDA, SQIVND (reference sequence). The V gene lost 3 bases and the J gene lost 10 bases, with 15 bases spanning the gap. The CDR3 extends over 13 amino acids. The CDR3 sequence is CASSIADSSLAFF. CDR3 coding DNA: TGTGCCAGTAGTATTGCGGACAGTTCGTTAGCTTTCTTT.

The chain has TRBV7-2 and TRBJ2-3, with D possibly matching TRBD2 (6 bases). V was pared by 5 bases and J by 0 bases, with 9 bases between. CDR1 and CDR2 from the germline V gene are SGHTA and FQGNSA. CDR3 length: 14 residues. CDR3 protein: CASSAGRSTDTQYF. The CDR3 nucleotides read TGTGCCAGCAGCGCGGGACGGAGCACAGATACGCAGTATTTT. The complete variable domain, with remaining parts taken from reference TRBV7-2 and TRBJ2-3, reads GAGVSQSPSNKVTEKGKDVELRCDPISGHTALYWYRQSLGQGLEFLIYFQGNSAPDKSGLPSDRFSAERTGGSVSTLTIQRTQQEDSAVYLCASSAGRSTDTQYFGPGTRLTVL.

The chain recombines TRBV27 with TRBJ1-2; 9 nucleotides match TRBD1. V was pared by 6 bases and J by 4 bases, with 9 bases of the junction left unmatched. The CDR3 runs 15 residues. Germline assignment: CDR1 MNHEY and CDR2 SMNVEV (reference sequence). This chain's CDR3 is CASSRMGQGLYGYTF. The CDR3 DNA reads as TGTGCCAGCAGCCGAATGGGACAGGGACTCTATGGCTACACCTTC.

This clone has a single count. The chain combines TRBV28 with TRBJ1-1; TRBD1 matches 7 bases. Losses at the gene ends were 2 bases for V and 3 bases for J; bases not matched to a gene: 3. The germline gives CDR1 MDHEN, CDR2 SYDVKM. The CDR3 has 14 amino acids. CDR3 sequence: CASSLGQVHTEAFF. The CDR3 DNA is TGTGCCAGCAGTTTAGGACAGGTCCACACTGAAGCTTTCTTT.

The rearrangement uses TRBV7-8 and TRBJ2-3, with TRBD1 as a possible D gene (5 bases). Germline values: CDR1 SGHVS, CDR2 FQNEAQ. CDR3 length equals 14 residues. V shed 5 bases and J shed 5 bases, with 14 bases lying between them. CDR3 bases: TGTGCCAGCAGCACTATGGGAAGGGGAGATACGCAGTATTTT. Its translation is CASSTMGRGDTQYF.

The count of this clone is one. The chain combines TRBV11-3 with TRBJ2-7, with 9 nucleotides matching TRBD2. CDR1 and CDR2 from the germline V gene are SGHNT and YENEEA. The CDR3 spans 14 residues. V gave up 7 bases and J gave up 3 bases; unmatched junction bases: 7. For the CDR3, the DNA is TGTGCCAGCACAAAAGCGGGGGGAAGCTACGAGCAGTACTTC. This encodes CASTKAGGSYEQYF.

This chain joins TRBV28 and TRBJ1-2; 7 positions match TRBD1. Trimming at V came to 6 bases and at J to 5 bases, leaving 9 bases not matched to a gene. Germline V gene sequence: CDR1 MDHEN, CDR2 SYDVKM. CDR3 length equals 14 residues. Here the CDR3 DNA reads TGTGCCAGCAGCCGACAGGGAGTAGAGTATGGCTACACCTTC. This gives the protein CASSRQGVEYGYTF.

J is TRBJ2-6 and V is TRBV19, with D hard to call. CDR3 length: 16 amino acids. The germline V gene has CDR1 LNHDA and CDR2 SQIVND (reference sequence). V dropped 4 bases and J dropped 0 bases, with 10 bases sitting between them. The DNA for the CDR3 is TGTGCCAGTAGTACAGCAATGGGCTCTGGGGCCAACGTCCTGACTTTC. Amino acid sequence: CASSTAMGSGANVLTF.

J is TRBJ1-1 and V is TRBV28, with no clear D. Germline CDR1 is MDHEN and CDR2 is SYDVKM. This CDR3 region has 15 residues. Trimming removed 4 bases at V and 3 bases at J, with 15 bases between. The CDR3 sequence: CASSSPKGSYTEAFF. As DNA, the CDR3 is TGTGCCAGCAGTTCGCCTAAGGGATCTTACACTGAAGCTTTCTTT.

V and J are TRBV5-4 and TRBJ2-7; D ambiguous. Trimming removed 0 bases from V and 2 bases from J, with 9 bases in between. This CDR3 comprises 14 residues. Germline-derived CDR1 and CDR2 are SGHNT and YYREEE (reference sequence). For the CDR3, the DNA is TGTGCCAGCAGCTTGGATCCGGCAGCCTACGAGCAGTACTTC. It encodes CASSLDPAAYEQYF.

CDR3 DNA: TGTGCCAGCAGCTTAACGGGGGGCGCAGATACGCAGTATTTT. It specifies CASSLTGGADTQYF. V usage is TRBV7-9 and J usage is TRBJ2-3; tentatively, D is TRBD2 (7 bases). The CDR3 is made up of 14 amino acids. Between the trimmed V and J ends, which lost 2 bases and 4 bases, there was a span of 10 bases. The germline gives CDR1 SEHNR, CDR2 FQNEAQ (reference sequence).

This sequence joins TRBV6-6 and TRBJ2-2, with 11 nucleotides matching TRBD2. Germline-derived CDR1 and CDR2 are MNHNY and SVGAGI (reference sequence). The CDR3 runs to 15 residues. Losses at the gene ends were 5 bases for V and 6 bases for J; bases not matched to a gene: 5. CDR3 sequence (DNA): TGTGCCAGCAGTAGACTAGCGGGGTTCTCCGGGGAGCTGTTTTTT. Its protein is CASSRLAGFSGELFF.

The rearrangement links TRBV7-2 to TRBJ1-2, with D perhaps TRBD1 (6 bases). The germline V gene encodes CDR1 SGHTA and CDR2 FQGNSA. This CDR3 is built from 13 residues. Trimming took 5 bases from V and 4 from J, leaving 11 bases between them. The CDR3: CASSAGQGYGYTF. In DNA form, the CDR3 reads TGTGCCAGCAGCGCGGGACAAGGCTATGGCTACACCTTC.

J is TRBJ2-7 and V is TRBV7-9; D unresolved. Looked up from germline, CDR1 is SEHNR and CDR2 is FQNEAQ (reference sequence). The CDR3 sequence is 15 residues long. Trimming removed 5 bases from V and 1 base from J, with 15 bases in between. The CDR3 protein is CASSPYSPGSYEQYF. The DNA for the CDR3 is TGTGCCAGCAGCCCTTATTCCCCGGGTTCCTACGAGCAGTACTTC.

The V call is TRBV15, the J call TRBJ1-1; no reliable D call. This CDR3 comprises 15 residues. Germline V gene lookup returns CDR1 LNHNV and CDR2 YYDKDF (reference sequence). V gave up 0 bases and J gave up 4 bases, with 12 bases separating them. CDR3 nucleotides: TGTGCCACCAGCAGAGATAGAGGGAGGAGCACTGAAGCTTTCTTT. Encoded protein: CATSRDRGRSTEAFF.